The entry below describes one TCR beta chain. As yet, its antigen is unknown. Data came from immunoSEQ multiplex PCR; TCRdb stores just in-frame clones and leaves some out. Counted here are approximately 100,000 clones, roughly 69% occurring once; the ten biggest clones make up more than 40%. The germline gives CDR1 SGHRS, CDR2 YFSETQ. This CDR3 has 15 residues. V was shortened by 1 base and J by 1 base, with 9 bases between the two germline ends. The study drew its donors from healthy HIV-negative adults without recent acute infections or vaccinations. This entry belongs to a study of shared clonotypes between healthy human individuals. General study results and limits: It was the few donors that limited the genetic and exposure-history diversity represented.

The TCR originated in a man aged 30-40 years in good health. Specimen: memory CD8+ T cells sorted from blood. The subset was: CD45RO+ cells pooled with CCR7-negative TemRA cells. This chain connects TRBV5-1 to TRBJ2-1, with D maybe TRBD1 (5 bases). The CDR3 protein is CASSLLQVSYNEQFF. The DNA for the CDR3 is TGCGCCAGCAGCTTGTTACAGGTATCCTACAATGAGCAGTTCTTC.